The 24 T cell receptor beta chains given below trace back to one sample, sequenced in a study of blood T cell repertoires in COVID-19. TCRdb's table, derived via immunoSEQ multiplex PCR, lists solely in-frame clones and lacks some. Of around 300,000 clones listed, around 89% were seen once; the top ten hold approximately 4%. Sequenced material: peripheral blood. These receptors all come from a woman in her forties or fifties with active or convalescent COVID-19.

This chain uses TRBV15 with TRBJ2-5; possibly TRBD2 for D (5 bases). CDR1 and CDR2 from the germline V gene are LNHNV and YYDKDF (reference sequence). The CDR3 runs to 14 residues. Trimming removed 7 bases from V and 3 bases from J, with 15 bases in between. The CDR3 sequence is CATTAGPGEETQYF. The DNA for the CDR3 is TGTGCCACCACTGCGGGTCCAGGAGAAGAGACCCAGTACTTC.

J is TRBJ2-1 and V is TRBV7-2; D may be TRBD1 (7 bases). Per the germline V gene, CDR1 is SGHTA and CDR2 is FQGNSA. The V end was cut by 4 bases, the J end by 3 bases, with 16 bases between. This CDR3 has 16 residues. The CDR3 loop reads CASSSRGAPVYNEQFF. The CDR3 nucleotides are TGTGCCAGCAGCTCCAGGGGGGCCCCCGTCTACAATGAGCAGTTCTTC.

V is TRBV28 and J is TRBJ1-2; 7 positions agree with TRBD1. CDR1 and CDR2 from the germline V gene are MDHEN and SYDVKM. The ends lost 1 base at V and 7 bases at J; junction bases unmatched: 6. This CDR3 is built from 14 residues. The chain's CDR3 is CASSLYRDRGGYTF. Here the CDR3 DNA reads TGTGCCAGCAGTTTATACAGGGACAGAGGTGGCTACACCTTC.

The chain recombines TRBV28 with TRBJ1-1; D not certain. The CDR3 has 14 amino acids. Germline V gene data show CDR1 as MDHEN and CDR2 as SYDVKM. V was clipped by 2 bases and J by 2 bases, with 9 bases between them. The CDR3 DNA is TGTGCCAGCAGTTTAGGTGCAGTTAACACTGAAGCTTTCTTT. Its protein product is CASSLGAVNTEAFF.

As DNA, the CDR3 is TGTGCCAGCTCACCGAGGAGCTCCTACAATGAGCAGTTCTTC. It specifies CASSPRSSYNEQFF. The chain links TRBV18 to TRBJ2-1; D unclear. Germline lookup yields CDR1 KGHSH and CDR2 LQKENI. The V end was cut by 3 bases, the J end by 0 bases, with 6 bases between. The CDR3 consists of 14 residues.

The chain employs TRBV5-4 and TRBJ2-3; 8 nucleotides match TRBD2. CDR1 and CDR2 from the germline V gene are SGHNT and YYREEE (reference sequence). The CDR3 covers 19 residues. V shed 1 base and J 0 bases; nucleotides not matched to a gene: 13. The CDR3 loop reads CASSLYGASLAASTDTQYF. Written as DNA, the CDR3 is TGTGCCAGCAGCTTGTATGGGGCCTCACTAGCGGCTAGCACAGATACGCAGTATTTT.

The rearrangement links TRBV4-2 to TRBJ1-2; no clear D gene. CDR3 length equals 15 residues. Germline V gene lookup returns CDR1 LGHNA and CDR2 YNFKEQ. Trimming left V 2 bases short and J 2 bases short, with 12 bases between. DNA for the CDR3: TGTGCCAGCAGCCAAACCTTAGAGCCGAACTATGGCTACACCTTC. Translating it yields CASSQTLEPNYGYTF.

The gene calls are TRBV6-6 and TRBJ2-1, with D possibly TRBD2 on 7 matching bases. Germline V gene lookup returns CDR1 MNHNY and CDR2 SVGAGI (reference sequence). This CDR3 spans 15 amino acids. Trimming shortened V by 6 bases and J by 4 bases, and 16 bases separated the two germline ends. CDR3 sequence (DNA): TGTGCCAGCAGGCCGGCGGGGGCATCTTACAATGAGCAGTTCTTC. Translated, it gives CASRPAGASYNEQFF.

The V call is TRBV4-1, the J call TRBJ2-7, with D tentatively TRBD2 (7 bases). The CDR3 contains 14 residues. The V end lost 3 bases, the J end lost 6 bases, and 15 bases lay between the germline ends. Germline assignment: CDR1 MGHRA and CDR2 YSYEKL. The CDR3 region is CASSQGPRGGEQYF. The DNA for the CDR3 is TGCGCCAGCAGCCAGGGTCCGAGGGGGGGCGAGCAGTACTTC.

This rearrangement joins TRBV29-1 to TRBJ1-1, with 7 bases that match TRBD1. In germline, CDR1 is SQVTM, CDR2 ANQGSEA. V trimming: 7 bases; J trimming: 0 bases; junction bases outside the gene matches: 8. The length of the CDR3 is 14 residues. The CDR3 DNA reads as TGCAGCGCGGGACAGCCTCCTATGAACACTGAAGCTTTCTTT. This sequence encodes CSAGQPPMNTEAFF.

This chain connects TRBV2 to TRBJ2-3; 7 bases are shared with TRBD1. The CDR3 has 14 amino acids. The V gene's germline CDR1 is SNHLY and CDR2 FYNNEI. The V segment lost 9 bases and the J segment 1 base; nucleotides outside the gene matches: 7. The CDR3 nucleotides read TGTGCCAGGACAGGGTCCCGGGGCACAGATACGCAGTATTTT. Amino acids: CARTGSRGTDTQYF.

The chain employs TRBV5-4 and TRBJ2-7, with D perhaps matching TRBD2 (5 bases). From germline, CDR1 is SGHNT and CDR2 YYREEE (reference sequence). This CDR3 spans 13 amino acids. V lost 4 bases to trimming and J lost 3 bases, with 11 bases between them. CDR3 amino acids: CASSPDDYYEQYF. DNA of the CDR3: TGTGCCAGCAGCCCCGACGACTACTACGAGCAGTACTTC.

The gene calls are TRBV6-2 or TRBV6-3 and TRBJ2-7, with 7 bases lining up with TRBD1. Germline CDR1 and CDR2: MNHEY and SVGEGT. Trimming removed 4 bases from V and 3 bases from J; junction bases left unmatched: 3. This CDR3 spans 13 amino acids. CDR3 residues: CASSWGQYYEQYF. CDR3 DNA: TGTGCCAGCAGTTGGGGACAGTACTACGAGCAGTACTTC.

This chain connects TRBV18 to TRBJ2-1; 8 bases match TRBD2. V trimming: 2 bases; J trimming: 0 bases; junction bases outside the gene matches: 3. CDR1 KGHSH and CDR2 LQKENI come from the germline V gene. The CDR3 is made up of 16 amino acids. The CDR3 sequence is CASSPGSGGSYNEQFF. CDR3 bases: TGTGCCAGCTCACCAGGGAGCGGGGGCTCCTACAATGAGCAGTTCTTC.

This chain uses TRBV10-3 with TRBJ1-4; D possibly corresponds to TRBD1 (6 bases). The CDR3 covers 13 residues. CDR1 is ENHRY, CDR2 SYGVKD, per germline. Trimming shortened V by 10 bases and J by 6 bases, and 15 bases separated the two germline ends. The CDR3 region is CATRPGGDEKLFF. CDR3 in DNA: TGTGCCACCCGCCCGGGGGGCGATGAAAAACTGTTTTTT.

In DNA form, the CDR3 reads TGTGCCAGCAGCTTAGTCGGGACAGGGTTTGGAAACACCATATATTTT. Translating it yields CASSLVGTGFGNTIYF. The J gene is TRBJ1-3, the V gene TRBV7-6, with TRBD1 matching over 9 bases. This CDR3 has 16 residues. Germline CDR1 reads SGHVS; CDR2 reads FNYEAQ. V gave up 1 base and J gave up 3 bases; unmatched junction bases: 4.

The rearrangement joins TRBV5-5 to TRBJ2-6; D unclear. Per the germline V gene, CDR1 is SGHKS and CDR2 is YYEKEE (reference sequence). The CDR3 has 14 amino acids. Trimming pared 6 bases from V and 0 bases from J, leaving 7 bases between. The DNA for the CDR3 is TGTGCCAGCACAGGCCACTCTGGGGCCAACGTCCTGACTTTC. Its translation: CASTGHSGANVLTF.

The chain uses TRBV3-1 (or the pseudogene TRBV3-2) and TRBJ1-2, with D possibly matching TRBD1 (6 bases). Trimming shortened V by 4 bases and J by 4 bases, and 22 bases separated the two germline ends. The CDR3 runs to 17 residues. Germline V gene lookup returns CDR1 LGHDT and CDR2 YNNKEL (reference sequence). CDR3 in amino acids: CASSLQSGTSVGYGYTF. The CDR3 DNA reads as TGTGCCAGCAGCCTTCAATCCGGGACATCAGTGGGCTATGGCTACACCTTC.

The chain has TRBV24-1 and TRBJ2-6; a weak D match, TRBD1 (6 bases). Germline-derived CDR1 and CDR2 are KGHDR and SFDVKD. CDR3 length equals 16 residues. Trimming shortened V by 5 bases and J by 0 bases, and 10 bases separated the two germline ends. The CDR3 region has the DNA TGTGCCACCAGTGCCCCACAGGGCTCTGGGGCCAACGTCCTGACTTTC. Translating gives CATSAPQGSGANVLTF.

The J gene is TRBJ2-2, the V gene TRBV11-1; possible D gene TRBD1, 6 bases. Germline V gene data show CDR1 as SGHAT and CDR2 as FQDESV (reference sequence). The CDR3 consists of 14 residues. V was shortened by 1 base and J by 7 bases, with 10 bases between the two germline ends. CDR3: CASSLGPGDGELFF. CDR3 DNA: TGTGCCAGCAGCTTAGGTCCAGGGGACGGGGAGCTGTTTTTT.

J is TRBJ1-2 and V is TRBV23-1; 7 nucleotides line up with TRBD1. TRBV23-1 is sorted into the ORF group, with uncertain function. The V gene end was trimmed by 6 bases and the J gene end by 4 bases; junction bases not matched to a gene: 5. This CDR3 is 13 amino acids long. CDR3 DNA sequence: TGCGCCAGCAGCCCGGGACAGTGCTATGGCTACACCTTC. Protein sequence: CASSPGQCYGYTF.

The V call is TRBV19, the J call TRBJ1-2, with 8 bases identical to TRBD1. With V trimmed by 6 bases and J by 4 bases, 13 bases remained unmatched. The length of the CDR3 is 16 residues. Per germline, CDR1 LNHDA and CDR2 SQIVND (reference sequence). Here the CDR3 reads CASSPPPGTGIYGYTF. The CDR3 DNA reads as TGTGCCAGTAGCCCACCCCCCGGGACAGGTATCTATGGCTACACCTTC.

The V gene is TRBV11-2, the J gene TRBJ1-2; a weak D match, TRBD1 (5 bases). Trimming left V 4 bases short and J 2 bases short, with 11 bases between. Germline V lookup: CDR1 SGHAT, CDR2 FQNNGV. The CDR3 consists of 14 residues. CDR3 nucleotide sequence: TGTGCCAGCAGCTCCGGGACTCCGAACTATGGCTACACCTTC. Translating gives CASSSGTPNYGYTF.

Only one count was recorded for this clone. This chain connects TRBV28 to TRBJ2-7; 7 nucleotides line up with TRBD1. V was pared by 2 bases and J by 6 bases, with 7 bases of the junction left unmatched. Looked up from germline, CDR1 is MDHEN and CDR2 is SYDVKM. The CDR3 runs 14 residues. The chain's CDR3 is CASSLGDRVGEQYF. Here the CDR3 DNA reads TGTGCCAGCAGTTTAGGAGACAGGGTCGGCGAGCAGTACTTC.